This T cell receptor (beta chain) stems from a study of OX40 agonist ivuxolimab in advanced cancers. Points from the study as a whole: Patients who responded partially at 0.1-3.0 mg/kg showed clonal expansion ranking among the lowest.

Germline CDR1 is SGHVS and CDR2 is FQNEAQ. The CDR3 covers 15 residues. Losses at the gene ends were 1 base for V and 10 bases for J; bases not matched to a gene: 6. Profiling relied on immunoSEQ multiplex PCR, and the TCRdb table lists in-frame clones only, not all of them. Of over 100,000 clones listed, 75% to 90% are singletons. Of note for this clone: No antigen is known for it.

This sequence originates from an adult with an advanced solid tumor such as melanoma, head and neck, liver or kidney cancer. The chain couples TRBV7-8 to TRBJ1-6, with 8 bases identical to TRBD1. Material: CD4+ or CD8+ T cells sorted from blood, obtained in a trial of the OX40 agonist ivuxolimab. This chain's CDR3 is CASSLVGTGGSPLHF. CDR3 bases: TGTGCCAGCAGCTTAGTTGGGACAGGCGGCTCACCCCTCCACTTT.